The 26 T cell receptor beta chains given below trace back to one sample, sequenced in a study of beta chain features in type 1 diabetes. Since all of the isolated RNA was reverse transcribed, expressed TCRB transcripts were what got sequenced. Assay used: immunoSEQ multiplex PCR; TCRdb lists only in-frame clones, some missing. The sample contains around 150,000 clones, less than 9% of which appear only once. What was sequenced was central memory CD4+ T cells from blood. Receptors originate from a woman in her thirties in good health.

This rearrangement joins TRBV9 to TRBJ2-7, with TRBD2 matching over 10 bases. Germline CDR1 reads SGDLS; CDR2 reads YYNGEE. After removal of 4 bases from V and 0 bases from J, the junction contained 4 bases not matched to a gene. This CDR3 region has 15 residues. CDR3 sequence: CASSPRTSGSYEQYF. The CDR3 DNA reads as TGTGCCAGCAGCCCTCGGACTAGCGGCTCCTACGAGCAGTACTTC.

CDR3 sequence reads: CASSWRQGLEQYF. In DNA form, the CDR3 reads TGTGCCAGCAGCTGGAGACAGGGTCTCGAGCAGTACTTC. The chain couples TRBV7-2 to TRBJ2-7; 7 nucleotides agree with TRBD1. The CDR3 has 13 residues. Germline assignment: CDR1 SGHTA and CDR2 FQGNSA. With 4 bases clipped from V and 6 bases from J, the junction kept 6 bases outside the gene matches.

This clone was observed a few times. The CDR3 is CASSLVSSSGSGETQYF. The CDR3 nucleotides are TGTGCCAGCAGCTTAGTCTCAAGTAGCGGGAGTGGAGAGACCCAGTACTTC. The rearrangement uses TRBV13 and TRBJ2-5, with 9 positions matching TRBD2. From germline, CDR1 is PRHDT and CDR2 FYEKMQ (reference sequence). The CDR3 consists of 17 residues. J was trimmed by 4 bases and V by 1 base; bases with no gene match: 10.

This clone was seen repeatedly, ten times or more. The same CDR3 can be traced to other DNA sequences in this sample. The rearrangement uses TRBV7-9 and TRBJ2-3; perhaps TRBD2 as D (5 bases). The CDR3 consists of 14 residues. Germline assignment: CDR1 SEHNR and CDR2 FQNEAQ (reference sequence). Trimming left V 0 bases short and J 6 bases short, with 10 bases between. The CDR3 DNA sequence: TGTGCCAGCAGCTTAGCGGGAGTTGGGGATACGCAGTATTTT. Protein: CASSLAGVGDTQYF.

There are a few counts of this clone. Other DNA sequences from this sample encode an identical CDR3 as well. The chain links TRBV4-2 to TRBJ2-5, with a tentative D call TRBD1 (6 bases). The CDR3 is made up of 14 amino acids. The germline gives CDR1 LGHNA, CDR2 YNFKEQ. The V and J ends lost 1 base and 5 bases respectively, with 11 bases between them. The DNA for the CDR3 is TGTGCCAGCAGCCAAGGACAGGAGGAGGAGACCCAGTACTTC. It is translated as CASSQGQEEETQYF.

This clone was seen at least ten times. Other nucleotide sequences from this sample produce the same CDR3. This chain uses TRBV29-1 with TRBJ2-7; maybe TRBD1 (6 bases). This CDR3 comprises 12 residues. Trimming left V 2 bases short and J 5 bases short, with 10 bases between. Germline loops: CDR1 SQVTM, CDR2 ANQGSEA. The CDR3 bases are TGCAGCGTTGAAACTGGGGGCGACGAGCAGTACTTC. Residues: CSVETGGDEQYF.

The V gene is TRBV6-5, the J gene TRBJ1-4; D may be TRBD1 (6 bases). Looked up from germline, CDR1 is MNHEY and CDR2 is SVGAGI. The V end was cut by 6 bases, the J end by 7 bases, with 18 bases between. The CDR3 has 15 amino acids. The DNA for the CDR3 is TGTGCCAGCAGAGAAACCGGGACAAGTCTTGAAAAACTGTTTTTT. It specifies CASRETGTSLEKLFF.

The sample holds many counts of this clone. The chain carries TRBV4-3 and TRBJ2-7; TRBD2 aligns across 11 bases. Germline loops: CDR1 LGHNA, CDR2 YSLEER. The trim removed 3 bases at V and 0 bases at J, leaving 10 bases unmatched. The CDR3 sequence is 18 residues long. This CDR3 reads CASSHVLTGTSGSYEQYF. The CDR3 DNA follows: TGCGCCAGCAGCCATGTTTTGACCGGGACTAGCGGCTCCTACGAGCAGTACTTC.

The V call is TRBV7-3, the J call TRBJ2-1; 9 nucleotides line up with TRBD2. J gave up 7 bases and V 2 bases, and 3 bases lay outside the gene matches. Germline CDR1 is SGHTA and CDR2 is FQGTGA. This CDR3 comprises 14 residues. The CDR3 is CASSLVAGANEQFF. The CDR3 DNA follows: TGTGCCAGCAGCTTAGTAGCGGGAGCAAATGAGCAGTTCTTC.

The chain combines TRBV7-9 with TRBJ2-3; D is perhaps TRBD1 (6 bases). This CDR3 comprises 15 residues. V was trimmed by 0 bases and J by 3 bases, leaving 10 bases between them. Germline assignment: CDR1 SEHNR and CDR2 FQNEAQ (reference sequence). The CDR3 nucleotides read TGTGCCAGCAGCTTAGCCGGGACATATACAGATACGCAGTATTTT. It translates to CASSLAGTYTDTQYF.

The chain is built from TRBV5-4 and TRBJ2-5; 7 nucleotides agree with TRBD1. Trimming at V came to 4 bases and at J to 1 base, leaving 1 base not matched to a gene. The germline gives CDR1 SGHNT, CDR2 YYREEE (reference sequence). CDR3 length: 13 amino acids. The CDR3 DNA follows: TGTGCCAGCAGCGCAGGGGGCCAAGAGACCCAGTACTTC. Protein product: CASSAGGQETQYF.

This clone was detected only a few times. In nucleotides, the CDR3 is TGTGCCAGCAGTGACGGTCTAGTTGGTGAGCAGTTCTTC. It specifies CASSDGLVGEQFF. J is TRBJ2-1 and V is TRBV2, with D uncertain. CDR1 SNHLY and CDR2 FYNNEI come from the germline V gene. This CDR3 is built from 13 residues. Trimming pared 3 bases from V and 9 bases from J, leaving 12 bases between.

In the case of this clone: An end of the junction does not agree with germline; a read error may underlie this. V usage is TRBV7-7 and J usage is TRBJ2-5; maybe TRBD1 (9 bases). Germline CDR1 and CDR2: SSHAT and FNYEAQ (reference sequence). CDR3 length: 14 amino acids. The CDR3 here is CASSLAGTGETQYF. The CDR3 DNA is TGTGCTAGCAGCTTAGCGGGGACAGGGGAGACCCAGTACTTC.

This clone was counted between two and nine times. The rearrangement uses TRBV2 and TRBJ2-3, with a weak D call TRBD1 (5 bases). Per germline, CDR1 SNHLY and CDR2 FYNNEI. V shed 4 bases and J shed 2 bases, with 13 bases lying between them. The CDR3 has 15 amino acids. The CDR3 loop reads CASSAQGGHTDTQYF. The CDR3 coding sequence is TGTGCCAGCAGTGCTCAGGGTGGGCACACAGATACGCAGTATTTT.

This clone was counted many times. This chain uses TRBV4-2 with TRBJ2-1, with D tentatively TRBD1 (5 bases). Germline lookup yields CDR1 LGHNA and CDR2 YNFKEQ. The V end lost 2 bases, the J end lost 4 bases, and 12 bases lay between the germline ends. The CDR3 is 15 residues long. The DNA for the CDR3 is TGTGCCAGCAGCCAAAACAGGCCAGGGTACAATGAGCAGTTCTTC. It translates to CASSQNRPGYNEQFF.

This clone has just a few counts. This chain uses TRBV7-8 with TRBJ2-7, with D tentatively TRBD1 (5 bases). The V gene lost 2 bases and the J gene lost 4 bases, with 15 bases spanning the gap. This CDR3 is 15 amino acids long. The germline CDR1 and CDR2 sequences are SGHVS and FQNEAQ. The CDR3 loop is CASSLRTGRAYEQYF. The CDR3 coding sequence is TGTGCCAGCAGCTTACGGACGGGCAGGGCGTACGAGCAGTACTTC.

J is TRBJ2-5 and V is TRBV10-3, with D uncertain. Germline V gene data show CDR1 as ENHRY and CDR2 as SYGVKD. Trimming shortened V by 3 bases and J by 2 bases, and 10 bases separated the two germline ends. CDR3 length: 14 amino acids. CDR3 nucleotides: TGTGCCATCAGTGATGGCGCGGAACAAGAGACCCAGTACTTC. Its protein product is CAISDGAEQETQYF.

This clone showed up just a few times. The chain uses TRBV19 and TRBJ2-6; 7 positions match TRBD1. Germline CDR1 and CDR2: LNHDA and SQIVND (reference sequence). The CDR3 loop spans 15 amino acids. The J segment lost 1 base and the V segment lost 6 bases, leaving 3 bases of the junction unmatched. CDR3 sequence: CASSTTGSGANVLTF. CDR3 DNA sequence: TGTGCCAGTAGCACGACAGGGTCTGGGGCCAACGTCCTGACTTTC.

This clone was detected only a few times. This rearrangement joins TRBV7-6 to TRBJ2-2; D is perhaps TRBD2 (7 bases). Trimming removed 4 bases from V and 8 bases from J, with 17 bases in between. This CDR3 is 15 amino acids long. The V gene's germline CDR1 is SGHVS and CDR2 FNYEAQ. This chain's CDR3 is CASSSPAGAAGELFF. The CDR3 coding sequence is TGTGCCAGCAGCTCCCCCGCGGGGGCGGCAGGGGAGCTGTTTTTT.

This clone was recorded a few times. The chain carries TRBV28 and TRBJ1-5; the match to TRBD1 covers 10 bases. Per the germline V gene, CDR1 is MDHEN and CDR2 is SYDVKM. The junction had 4 bases not matched to a gene; V was cut back by 4 bases and J by 4 bases. This CDR3 has 15 amino acids. CDR3 in amino acids: CASSSDRGLNQPQHF. CDR3 nucleotide sequence: TGTGCCAGCAGTTCCGACAGGGGGCTGAATCAGCCCCAGCATTTT.

This clone was observed many times. The chain uses TRBV2 and TRBJ2-1; D uncertain. With 6 bases removed from V and 10 bases from J, the gap between germline ends came to 10 bases. Per germline, CDR1 SNHLY and CDR2 FYNNEI. CDR3 length: 11 residues. The CDR3 loop reads CASSYEAEQFF. CDR3 DNA sequence: TGTGCCAGCAGCTACGAAGCGGAGCAGTTCTTC. Looking up the rest from reference TRBV2 and TRBJ2-1 gives the full variable domain: EPEVTQTPSHQVTQMGQEVILRCVPISNHLYFYWYRQILGQKVEFLVSFYNNEISEKSEIFDDQFSVERPDGSNFTLKIRSTKLEDSAMYFCASSYEAEQFFGPGTRLTVL.

The chain couples TRBV5-1 to TRBJ2-1, with D possibly TRBD2 on 5 matching bases. Germline V gene data show CDR1 as SGHRS and CDR2 as YFSETQ. Trimming took off 3 bases at V and 0 bases at J, with 10 bases between the two ends. This CDR3 region has 15 residues. The CDR3 here is CASSWTRVSYNEQFF. The CDR3 nucleotides are TGCGCCAGCAGCTGGACTCGAGTCTCCTACAATGAGCAGTTCTTC.

V and J are TRBV7-2 and TRBJ1-5; the D is unclear. Germline CDR1 and CDR2: SGHTA and FQGNSA. The CDR3 is 15 amino acids. V lost 3 bases, J lost 0 bases, and 9 bases lay in between. CDR3 region: CASSFIGGSNQPQHF. Here the CDR3 DNA reads TGTGCCAGCAGCTTTATCGGTGGTAGCAATCAGCCCCAGCATTTT.

V usage is TRBV5-4 and J usage is TRBJ2-3; the D is unclear. The V and J ends lost 4 bases and 1 base respectively, with 10 bases between them. Germline loops: CDR1 SGHNT, CDR2 YYREEE (reference sequence). The CDR3 sequence is 14 residues long. The CDR3 bases are TGTGCCAGCAGCCCTGCCGGAGGCACAGATACGCAGTATTTT. This encodes CASSPAGGTDTQYF.

This clone has a handful of counts. The gene calls are TRBV5-1 and TRBJ2-1; a possible D gene is TRBD2 (5 bases). The CDR3 spans 14 residues. The V end was cut by 3 bases, the J end by 5 bases, with 12 bases between. Looked up from germline, CDR1 is SGHRS and CDR2 is YFSETQ. CDR3: CASSSGLAHNEQFF. The CDR3 region has the DNA TGCGCCAGCAGCTCTGGACTGGCCCACAATGAGCAGTTCTTC.

This clone was counted at least ten times. The V gene is TRBV18, the J gene TRBJ2-7, with a possible D match to TRBD1 (6 bases). V lost 2 bases and J lost 2, with 13 bases in between. The CDR3 is made up of 15 amino acids. The germline V gene has CDR1 KGHSH and CDR2 LQKENI. Here the CDR3 DNA reads TGTGCCAGCTCACCAGGGCCAGGGGCAGCCTACGAGCAGTACTTC. Protein: CASSPGPGAAYEQYF.